The 8 T cell receptor beta chains presented below share a single source sample, sequenced in a study of blood T cell repertoires in COVID-19 (dated by TCRdb to the early 2020s). Library method: the immunoSEQ multiplex PCR assay. This immuneACCESS table, as held by TCRdb, lists in-frame sequences with V and J called but not all clones. Of the missing ones, under half trace to an unresolved V gene in checked studies; the others have no known cause. For this sample the table gives hundreds of thousands of clones, of which 88% were detected only once. Of the sample, roughly 15% is held by the ten largest clones. Sequenced input: PBMCs or T cells enriched from blood (not recorded which). Source of these receptors: a woman aged 50 to 60 with acute COVID-19.

The V gene is TRBV5-4, the J gene TRBJ2-7; 12 bases align to TRBD2. Germline loops: CDR1 SGHNT, CDR2 YYREEE (reference sequence). V lost 4 bases to trimming and J lost 4 bases; unmatched junction nucleotides: 3. This CDR3 region has 14 residues. CDR3 amino acids: CASSRTSGTYEQYF. The CDR3 coding sequence is TGTGCCAGCAGCCGGACTAGCGGGACATACGAGCAGTACTTC.

This chain joins TRBV5-6 and TRBJ1-1; no firm D call. V shed 1 base and J shed 0 bases, with 10 bases lying between them. CDR1 is SGHDT and CDR2 is YYEEEE in the germline V gene. The CDR3 is 15 residues long. The CDR3 DNA is TGTGCCAGCAGCTTGACGGGGTTGGTGAACACTGAAGCTTTCTTT. It encodes CASSLTGLVNTEAFF.

This sequence joins TRBV4-1 and TRBJ1-6; possibly TRBD1 for D (6 bases). Per germline, CDR1 MGHRA and CDR2 YSYEKL. Between the trimmed V and J ends, which lost 1 base and 10 bases, there was a span of 17 bases. This CDR3 region has 16 residues. The CDR3 loop is CASSQVDRSPRSPLHF. In DNA form, the CDR3 reads TGCGCCAGCAGCCAAGTCGACAGGAGCCCTCGGTCACCCCTCCACTTT.

This clone showed up just a few times. V and J are TRBV28 and TRBJ1-4; possible D gene TRBD1, 6 bases. In germline, CDR1 is MDHEN, CDR2 SYDVKM. There are 15 residues in the CDR3. The V end lost 1 base, the J end lost 10 bases, and 16 bases lay between the germline ends. The CDR3 spells CASSLLERGRGKLFF. As DNA, the CDR3 is TGTGCCAGCAGTTTATTGGAGAGGGGGAGGGGAAAACTGTTTTTT.

V gene TRBV2 combines with J gene TRBJ2-7; TRBD2 matches 9 bases. CDR1 is SNHLY and CDR2 is FYNNEI in the germline V gene. Trimming cost V 7 bases and J 3 bases; bases outside gene matches: 1. The CDR3 spans 12 residues. CDR3 sequence (DNA): TGTGCCAGCAAAGCGGGAGGCTACGAGCAGTACTTC. The encoded protein is CASKAGGYEQYF. Filled out from reference TRBV2 and TRBJ2-7, the complete variable domain reads EPEVTQTPSHQVTQMGQEVILRCVPISNHLYFYWYRQILGQKVEFLVSFYNNEISEKSEIFDDQFSVERPDGSNFTLKIRSTKLEDSAMYFCASKAGGYEQYFGPGTRLTVT.

The V gene is TRBV2, the J gene TRBJ1-1; perhaps TRBD1 as D (6 bases). The CDR3 is 15 amino acids. The germline V gene encodes CDR1 SNHLY and CDR2 FYNNEI. V gave up 4 bases and J gave up 1 base, with 13 bases separating them. CDR3 in amino acids: CASSGSGTPNTEAFF. Written as DNA, the CDR3 is TGTGCCAGCAGTGGGTCCGGGACACCGAACACTGAAGCTTTCTTT.

V usage is TRBV6-5 and J usage is TRBJ2-2, with 12 bases that match TRBD2. The CDR3 consists of 16 residues. Germline CDR1 is MNHEY and CDR2 is SVGAGI. The V gene end was trimmed by 4 bases and the J gene end by 7 bases; junction bases not matched to a gene: 7. The CDR3 loop reads CASSSLAGGRGGELFF. The CDR3 DNA follows: TGTGCCAGCAGTTCTCTAGCGGGAGGGCGCGGCGGGGAGCTGTTTTTT.

This sequence joins TRBV7-8 and TRBJ2-5; 10 positions match TRBD1. Germline trimming cut 1 base from V and 5 bases from J; bases unmatched to any gene: 4. This CDR3 region has 15 residues. CDR1 is SGHVS, CDR2 FQNEAQ, per germline. CDR3 in DNA: TGTGCCAGCAGCTTAGGAGGGACAGGGGTGGAGACCCAGTACTTC. Its translation: CASSLGGTGVETQYF.